These T cell receptor beta chains were read from a single sample in a study of identifying expanded T cells in peripheral blood. Measured with immunoSEQ multiplex PCR; TCRdb has only the in-frame clones, and not every one. The sample holds some 93,000 clones, around nine tenths seen once. Sequenced: blood. Receptors originate from a person between 18 and 75 years old in good health. CDR3s include the opening cysteine and the closing phenylalanine or tryptophan. The D gene is left open where the match is weak. Clone size is stated in some rows and not others, as once, few, many or a class when expanded.

TRBJ1-1 - - TRBV19 TGTGCCAGTAGGACCCTCAGGGGCGACGAGAACACTGAAGCTTTCTTT CASRTLRGDENTEAFF
TRBJ2-7 TRBD2 - TRBV5-4 TGTGCCAGCAGCCCAGGACTAGCGGGGTACGAGCAGTACTTC CASSPGLAGYEQYF
TRBJ2-3 - - TRBV5-1 TGCGCCAGCAGCCACGGCTGGGACCCAGGTGAAGCAGATACGCAGTATTTT CASSHGWDPGEADTQYF
TRBJ1-2 - - TRBV9 TGTGCCAGCAGCGTAGGGCAGGGGAACTATGGCTACACCTTC CASSVGQGNYGYTF
TRBJ1-3 - - TRBV30 TGTGCCTGGAGTGTCGGGGCAGACCACTCTGGAAACACCATATATTTT CAWSVGADHSGNTIYF
TRBJ1-5 - once TRBV7-3 TGTGCCAGCAGCTTAAAACACAGGGATCAGCCCCAGCATTTT CASSLKHRDQPQHF
TRBJ2-5 - - TRBV7-2 TGTGCCGGACGGCCCGTTAACAGGGCCGTCGAGACCCAGTACTTC CAGRPVNRAVETQYF
TRBJ2-5 - once TRBV10-3 TGTGCCATCAGTCCCGGACAGGGAGGGGAGACCCAGTACTTC CAISPGQGGETQYF
TRBJ1-6 TRBD1 - TRBV9 TGTGCCAGCAGCGTCACCGGGACAGCCTATAATTCACCCCTCCACTTT CASSVTGTAYNSPLHF
TRBJ2-1 - - TRBV7-2 TGTGCCAGCAGCTTAGATTTTCTTCTGGTGGGAGAAACCTACAATGAGCAGTTCTTC CASSLDFLLVGETYNEQFF
TRBJ2-7 TRBD2 - TRBV10-2 TGCGCCAGCAGTGAGTCGGGGACTAGCGGGAGAGACGACGAGCAGTACTTC CASSESGTSGRDDEQYF
TRBJ1-1 - - TRBV28 TGTGCCCTGCGGGGCGGAACGGCGGGTCACGAAGCTTTCTTT CALRGGTAGHEAFF
TRBJ2-7 TRBD2 - TRBV9 TGTGCCAGCAGCGCCTCTAGCGGGAGTGCCCACGAGCAGTACTTC CASSASSGSAHEQYF
TRBJ2-7 TRBD1 - TRBV6-6 TGTGCCAGCAGTTACTCGGCGGCTCGGGACAGTTACTTC CASSYSAARDSYF
TRBJ2-7 TRBD1 - TRBV25-1 TGTGCCAGCAGAAGTCCGGGACAGCGTCACGAGCAGTACTTC CASRSPGQRHEQYF
TRBJ2-7 - few TRBV15 TGTGCCACCAGCGGCAACACTGGCGGGGACTCCTACGAGCAGTACTTC CATSGNTGGDSYEQYF
TRBJ1-5 TRBD1 - TRBV2 TGTGCCAGCAGTGGACAGGGTAGGGGCAATCAGCCCCAGCATTTT CASSGQGRGNQPQHF
TRBJ1-5 - few TRBV19 TGTGCCAGTAGTATAGACCTCCGTCGCCAGCCCCAGCATTTT CASSIDLRRQPQHF
TRBJ2-7 - few TRBV7-3 TGTGCCAGCACCAAGCCGCGAGAGCAGTACTTC CASTKPREQYF
TRBJ2-3 TRBD2 - TRBV19 TGTGCCAGTCTCTCGACTAGCGGGAGAGCGGATACGCAGTATTTT CASLSTSGRADTQYF
TRBJ2-2 TRBD1 - TRBV15 TGTGCCACCAGCAGGGAGGGACAGGCGAACACCGGGGAGCTGTTTTTT CATSREGQANTGELFF
TRBJ2-2 TRBD2 - TRBV5-4 TGTGCCAGCAGCTCGCCCGAACTAGCGCCGAACACCGGGGAGCTGTTTTTT CASSSPELAPNTGELFF
TRBJ2-5 TRBD2 - TRBV29-1 TGCAGCGTTCGGGCTAGCGGGACCCAAGAGACCCAGTACTTC CSVRASGTQETQYF
TRBJ1-3 TRBD1 once TRBV7-8 TGTGCCAGCTCAGGACAGGGGGCGGGTGGAAACACCATATATTTT CASSGQGAGGNTIYF
TRBJ1-6 - - TRBV7-9 TGTGCCAGCAGCTTGGCCAATAGAAATTCACCCCTCCACTTT CASSLANRNSPLHF
TRBJ1-1 - - TRBV15 TGTGCCACCAGCCGTGGGGGGGGCGAATACACTGAAGCTTTCTTT CATSRGGGEYTEAFF
TRBJ2-7 TRBD1 - TRBV28 TGTGCCAGCAGTTCCGTAGGGACAGGGGACTACGAGCAGTACTTC CASSSVGTGDYEQYF
TRBJ1-2 - - TRBV6-5 TGTGCCAGCAGTTACTCGGCAGAGGACTATGGCTACACCTTC CASSYSAEDYGYTF
TRBJ2-7 TRBD1 - TRBV11-2 TGTGCCAGCAGCTTGGACAGGGGCCTATCCGAGCAGTACTTC CASSLDRGLSEQYF
TRBJ2-5 - - TRBV4-3 TGCGCCAGCAGCCAAGGACTCCAAGAGACCCAGTACTTC CASSQGLQETQYF
TRBJ1-1 - - TRBV4-3 TGCGCCAGCAGTGGACGGGGGAACACTGAAGCTTTCTTT CASSGRGNTEAFF
TRBJ1-4 - - TRBV19 TGTGCCAGTAGAAGGACGGCAGTCACTAATGAAAAACTGTTTTTT CASRRTAVTNEKLFF
TRBJ2-7 TRBD1 - TRBV19 TGTGCCAGTACCGGGGGACAGGGGGCCGCCTACGAGCAGTACTTC CASTGGQGAAYEQYF
TRBJ2-5 TRBD2 - TRBV19 TGTGCCAGTAGTCGAAGACGACTAGCGGGGAAGAAAGAGACCCAGTACTTC CASSRRRLAGKKETQYF
TRBJ2-5 TRBD1 - TRBV10-1 TGCGCCAGCAGTGAGTCCCGGACAGGGCAAGAGACCCAGTACTTC CASSESRTGQETQYF
TRBJ1-3 TRBD1 once TRBV13 TGTGCCAGCAGCGGGACAGGGATTTTCTCTGGAAACACCATATATTTT CASSGTGIFSGNTIYF
TRBJ2-7 - - TRBV4-1 TGCGCCAGCAGCCAAGAGATAACGGGGTACGAGCAGTACTTC CASSQEITGYEQYF
TRBJ2-7 - - TRBV6-5 TGTGCCAGCAGTTACTCGAGGGCGCCGCAATACGAGCAGTACTTC CASSYSRAPQYEQYF
TRBJ2-5 TRBD1 - TRBV5-1 TGCGCCAGTAGGACAGGGATGGAAGGGGAGACCCAGTACTTC CASRTGMEGETQYF
TRBJ2-3 TRBD2 - TRBV5-1 TGCGCCAGCAGCCCTGGACTAGCGGGAGATACGCAGTATTTT CASSPGLAGDTQYF
TRBJ2-3 - - TRBV6-4 TGTGCCAGCAGTTTGGAGGGCGGCACAGATACGCAGTATTTT CASSLEGGTDTQYF
TRBJ2-7 - - TRBV27 TGTGCCAGCAGTTTAAGAGACAGACGTTACGAGCAGTACTTC CASSLRDRRYEQYF
TRBJ1-2 TRBD1 - TRBV19 TGTGCCAGTAGTTCGGGGACAGATCGAATATTTGATGGCTACACCTTC CASSSGTDRIFDGYTF
TRBJ1-1 - - TRBV27 TGTGCCAGCAGTTTACAGGGGTTTTCCTACAAGAACACTGAAGCTTTCTTT CASSLQGFSYKNTEAFF
TRBJ1-6 - - TRBV27 TGTGCCAGCAGTTTAGCTCGGAGTGCTTCACCCCTCCACTTT CASSLARSASPLHF
TRBJ2-7 TRBD1 once TRBV6-5 TGTGCCAGCAGAAGAGGGACAGTTGGGAAAGACGAGCAGTACTTC CASRRGTVGKDEQYF
TRBJ2-4 - - TRBV19 TGTGCCAGCGGAGGGGGGGCCAAAAACATTCAGTACTTC CASGGGAKNIQYF
TRBJ1-1 - - TRBV21-1 TGTGCCAGCAGCAATCCAGATGAAGCTTTCTTT CASSNPDEAFF
TRBJ1-5 - - TRBV30 TGTGCCTGGAGTTCGGACATGAATCAGCCCCAGCATTTT CAWSSDMNQPQHF
TRBJ2-7 TRBD2 - TRBV18 TGTGCCAGCTCACCGGAGCGGGAGGGCGAGCAGTACTTC CASSPEREGEQYF
TRBJ2-2 - - TRBV20-1 TGCAGTGCTAGGATTAGAAGGGAGCTGTTTTTT CSARIRRELFF